These T cell receptor beta chains were read from a single sample in a study of T cells after yellow fever vaccination. A single record per CDR3 protein comes from TCRdb applying MiXCR to the 5' RACE reads. The sample consists of roughly 180,000 distinct CDR3 sequences, approximately 6.2% of them appearing once. This specimen consisted of CD4+ T cells sorted from PBMCs, obtained on the day of the first yellow fever vaccination. Receptor source: a man between 18 and 29 years old who received the YFV17D yellow fever vaccine. Each CDR3 is given with its conserved first and last residue. A D gene is named only where the DNA matches it firmly. Clone size is stated in some rows and not others, as once, few, many or a class when expanded.

d_gene,j_gene,v_gene,abundance,CDR3aa,CDR3nt
-,TRBJ2-3,TRBV6-5,many,CASSYSRYPIASTDTQYF,TGTGCCAGCAGTTACTCGAGGTACCCAATAGCGAGCACAGATACGCAGTATTTT
-,TRBJ2-1,TRBV5-1,few,CASSLSSLGNEQFF,TGCGCCAGCAGCCTGAGCTCCCTGGGTAATGAGCAGTTCTTC
TRBD1,TRBJ1-2,TRBV25-1,few,CASSELGQGARGYTF,TGTGCCAGCAGTGAATTGGGACAGGGGGCGAGAGGCTACACCTTC
TRBD2,TRBJ2-1,TRBV7-7,-,CASSSVAGAYNEQFF,TGTGCTAGCAGCTCGGTAGCGGGGGCCTACAATGAGCAGTTCTTC
-,TRBJ1-6,TRBV6-1,few,CASSEAGQYNSPLHF,TGTGCCAGCAGTGAAGCGGGCCAGTATAATTCACCCCTCCACTTT
-,TRBJ2-3,TRBV7-6,many,CASSLRERTDTQYF,TGTGCCAGCAGCTTACGGGAGCGCACAGATACGCAGTATTTT
-,TRBJ2-6,TRBV14,many,CASSQVFGSSGANVLTF,TGTGCCAGCAGCCAAGTATTCGGAAGCTCTGGGGCCAACGTCCTGACTTTC
-,TRBJ1-1,TRBV3-1,-,CASSQGTVNTEAFF,TGTGCCAGCAGCCAAGGGACGGTGAACACTGAAGCTTTCTTT
-,TRBJ2-2,TRBV18,-,CASSLLRYAGTPTNTGELFF,TGTGCCAGCTCCCTTCTCAGATATGCCGGGACACCGACGAACACCGGGGAGCTGTTTTTT
-,TRBJ2-2,TRBV18,-,CASSVGRANTGELFF,TGTGCCAGCTCCGTGGGCAGGGCCAACACCGGGGAGCTGTTTTTT
-,TRBJ2-4,TRBV2,many,CASSEAGNYIQYF,TGTGCCAGCAGTGAAGCGGGCAATTACATTCAGTACTTC
-,TRBJ2-5,TRBV2,many,CASSAYQETQYF,TGTGCCAGCAGTGCGTACCAAGAGACCCAGTACTTC